The clone carrying this TCR beta chain came up once. Its matching antigen is unknown. The data belong to a study of T cell repertoires in cytomegalovirus infection. TCRdb reanalysed the reads using MiXCR and keeps one entry per CDR3 protein. The sample includes a few hundred thousand distinct CDR3 sequences, roughly 42% of them seen just once. The CDR3 is 16 residues long. Germline CDR1 reads SGHTA; CDR2 reads FQGNSA. The V segment lost 5 bases and the J segment 0 bases; nucleotides outside the gene matches: 10. The sequences come from cultured PBMCs, collected from culture after CMV antigen stimulation. The chain recombines TRBV7-2 with TRBJ2-7, with 7 bases fitting TRBD1. This receptor was taken from a human donor in good health (CMV status not recorded). Some clones in this sample may be carry-over from other donors' samples. CDR3 residues: CASSGNRGGSSYEQYF. The CDR3 DNA sequence: TGTGCCAGCAGCGGGAACAGGGGTGGAAGCTCCTACGAGCAGTACTTC.